The 29 T cell receptor beta chains below come from one sample, sequenced in a study of cytomegalovirus exposure and HLA in healthy donors. The PCR was carried out with 60 Vbeta primers and 13 Jbeta primers. The method was immunoSEQ multiplex PCR; TCRdb's version includes in-frame clones alone and lacks a portion of them. The repertoire holds some 200,000 clones, roughly 80% seen once, with roughly 1.5% in the top ten. Sequencing used PBMCs. The source of these receptors is a woman aged 18-29 years in good health and CMV-seronegative.

J is TRBJ1-2 and V is TRBV2; 7 bases map to TRBD1. CDR3 length equals 14 residues. The J segment lost 4 bases and the V segment lost 0 bases, leaving 2 bases of the junction unmatched. Per the germline V gene, CDR1 is SNHLY and CDR2 is FYNNEI. Here the CDR3 reads CASSEAPGGYGYTF. The DNA of the CDR3 is TGTGCCAGCAGTGAAGCTCCAGGGGGCTATGGCTACACCTTC.

V usage is TRBV15 and J usage is TRBJ1-2; 8 bases fit TRBD1. This CDR3 region has 13 residues. V was clipped by 5 bases and J by 9 bases; unmatched bases: 8. Looked up from germline, CDR1 is LNHNV and CDR2 is YYDKDF (reference sequence). The CDR3 sequence is CATSHGQGTSYTF. CDR3 nucleotides: TGTGCCACCAGCCACGGACAGGGTACAAGCTACACCTTC.

V usage is TRBV5-4 and J usage is TRBJ2-6; 8 bases match TRBD1. The V gene's germline CDR1 is SGHNT and CDR2 YYREEE (reference sequence). V trimming: 1 base; J trimming: 4 bases; junction bases outside the gene matches: 7. The CDR3 is 17 residues long. The CDR3 is CASSLMQGAGGANVLTF. As DNA, the CDR3 is TGTGCCAGCAGCTTGATGCAGGGGGCGGGCGGGGCCAACGTCCTGACTTTC.

The V gene is TRBV12-2, the J gene TRBJ2-7; the D call of TRBD1 is as the table states it, not checked on the DNA. TRBV12-2 is flagged as a pseudogene. This CDR3 has 17 residues. CDR3 DNA sequence: TGTGCAAGTCGCTTCCCCATTAGCGGGACAGGGCCGCACGAGCAGTACGTC. Its protein is CASRFPISGTGPHEQYV.

The chain has TRBV9 and TRBJ2-3; D not certain. CDR1 is SGDLS and CDR2 is YYNGEE in the germline V gene. Trimming took 0 bases from V and 4 from J, leaving 9 bases between them. The CDR3 sequence is 14 residues long. In DNA, the CDR3 is TGTGCCAGCAGCGTAGAGAGTCGGGCAGATACGCAGTATTTT. It specifies CASSVESRADTQYF.

Only a few counts were recorded for this clone. The chain links TRBV4-1 to TRBJ2-7; TRBD2 agrees at 8 bases. CDR1 MGHRA and CDR2 YSYEKL come from the germline V gene. The junction had 8 bases not matched to a gene; V was cut back by 5 bases and J by 5 bases. The length of the CDR3 is 14 residues. The CDR3 is CASSNLAGDHEQYF. CDR3 nucleotide sequence: TGCGCCAGCAGCAATCTAGCGGGTGACCACGAGCAGTACTTC.

A word on this clone: The same CDR3 arises from other DNA sequences in this sample as well. This chain connects TRBV25-1 to TRBJ1-1, with TRBD1 as a possible D gene (6 bases). V lost 5 bases and J lost 3, with 22 bases in between. This CDR3 has 17 amino acids. The V gene's germline CDR1 is MGHDK and CDR2 SYGVNS. The CDR3 bases are TGTGCCAGCAGTCCGAGCCCCGGGGCAGGGGTTGACACTGAAGCTTTCTTT. It encodes CASSPSPGAGVDTEAFF. Complete variable domain (other parts from reference TRBV25-1 and TRBJ1-1): EADIYQTPRYLVIGTGKKITLECSQTMGHDKMYWYQQDPGMELHLIHYSYGVNSTEKGDLSSESTVSRIRTEHFPLTLESARPSHTSQYLCASSPSPGAGVDTEAFFGQGTRLTVV.

The gene calls are TRBV6-5 and TRBJ2-7, with 7 bases fitting TRBD1. CDR3 length equals 12 residues. With V trimmed by 9 bases and J by 4 bases, 6 bases remained unmatched. In germline, CDR1 is MNHEY, CDR2 SVGAGI. CDR3 sequence reads: CARTNRGYEQYV. CDR3 nucleotides: TGTGCCAGGACTAACAGGGGTTACGAGCAGTACGTC.

In its sample, this clone was seen a few times. This sequence joins TRBV19 and TRBJ2-3; D possibly corresponds to TRBD2 (5 bases). V lost 6 bases to trimming and J lost 2 bases, with 12 bases between them. Germline-derived CDR1 and CDR2 are LNHDA and SQIVND (reference sequence). This CDR3 is 14 amino acids long. The CDR3 sequence is CASRGRGTTDTQYF. As DNA, the CDR3 is TGTGCCAGTAGAGGCCGGGGAACCACAGATACGCAGTATTTT.

This chain joins TRBV4-3 and TRBJ2-7, with a weak D call TRBD2 (6 bases). This CDR3 spans 14 amino acids. CDR1 and CDR2 (germline): LGHNA, YSLEER. V lost 0 bases and J lost 2, with 8 bases in between. The CDR3 sequence: CASSQEGGAYEQYF. The CDR3 bases are TGCGCCAGCAGCCAAGAGGGCGGGGCCTACGAGCAGTACTTC.

The chain couples TRBV18 to TRBJ2-3, with TRBD1 identical over 11 bases. V lost 6 bases and J lost 6; bases outside the gene matches: 5. This CDR3 region has 14 residues. Germline assignment: CDR1 KGHSH and CDR2 LQKENI. The CDR3 is CASSPGQGVDTQYF. The DNA of the CDR3 is TGTGCCAGCTCTCCGGGACAGGGGGTGGATACGCAGTATTTT.

The rearrangement links TRBV28 to TRBJ2-1; 8 bases fit TRBD2. Germline CDR1 MDHEN, CDR2 SYDVKM. This CDR3 has 16 amino acids. V trimming: 4 bases; J trimming: 0 bases; junction bases outside the gene matches: 5. The CDR3 DNA reads TGTGCCAGCAGTTCGGGACTAGAAGACTCCTACAATGAGCAGTTCTTC. Translated, it gives CASSSGLEDSYNEQFF.

The gene calls are TRBV6-6 and TRBJ2-7, with 10 bases aligning to TRBD1. Germline-derived CDR1 and CDR2 are MNHNY and SVGAGI (reference sequence). The CDR3 has 15 amino acids. V shed 4 bases, J shed 2 bases, and the junction held 5 bases outside the gene matches. The CDR3: CASSSRDRGTYEQYF. CDR3 DNA sequence: TGTGCCAGCAGTTCCCGGGACAGGGGCACCTACGAGCAGTACTTC.

The chain carries TRBV27 and TRBJ2-7; D is ambiguous. Trimming pared 4 bases from V and 1 base from J, leaving 8 bases between. The CDR3 has 13 amino acids. Germline V lookup: CDR1 MNHEY, CDR2 SMNVEV (reference sequence). CDR3 DNA: TGTGCCAGCAGTTGGAGTATTTCCTACGAGCAGTACTTC. This encodes CASSWSISYEQYF.

V and J are TRBV29-1 and TRBJ1-1; D is perhaps TRBD1 (6 bases). Germline V CDR1 and CDR2: SQVTM, ANQGSEA. This CDR3 has 13 residues. Trimming pared 5 bases from V and 7 bases from J, leaving 17 bases between. CDR3 in amino acids: CSVRRGGEGEAFF. CDR3 in DNA: TGCAGCGTTCGAAGGGGGGGCGAGGGTGAAGCTTTCTTT. The variable domain in full, with the rest retrieved from reference TRBV29-1 and TRBJ1-1, is SAVISQKPSRDICQRGTSLTIQCQVDSQVTMMFWYRQQPGQSLTLIATANQGSEATYESGFVIDKFPISRPNLTFSTLTVSNMSPEDSSIYLCSVRRGGEGEAFFGQGTRLTVV.

CDR3 region: CASSLTSGSTYNEQFF. The CDR3 coding sequence is TGTGCCAGCAGCTTAACTAGCGGTAGCACCTACAATGAGCAGTTCTTC. The chain links TRBV7-9 to TRBJ2-1; TRBD2 agrees at 8 bases. V shed 2 bases and J 2 bases; nucleotides not matched to a gene: 5. The CDR3 extends over 16 amino acids. Germline assignment: CDR1 SEHNR and CDR2 FQNEAQ (reference sequence).

The chain uses TRBV21-1 and TRBJ2-7; whether TRBD2, the table's D call, matches the DNA was not checked. TRBV21-1 is deemed a pseudogene. The CDR3 is made up of 15 amino acids. This CDR3 reads CASSHPGLSSYEQYV. The DNA of the CDR3 is TGTGCCAGCAGCCATCCGGGACTAAGCTCCTACGAGCAGTACGTC.

The rearrangement links TRBV6-5 to TRBJ2-3; D is ambiguous. Germline CDR1 and CDR2: MNHEY and SVGAGI. The germline V and J ends were trimmed by 0 bases and 2 bases, with 6 bases remaining between them. The CDR3 is 14 residues long. The CDR3 coding sequence is TGTGCCAGCAGTTACTCGGCTGCCACAGATACGCAGTATTTT. Its protein is CASSYSAATDTQYF.

The chain combines TRBV4-1 with TRBJ2-7, with 12 bases matching TRBD1. The length of the CDR3 is 16 residues. Germline values: CDR1 MGHRA, CDR2 YSYEKL. J gave up 6 bases and V 1 base, and 7 bases lay outside the gene matches. The CDR3 DNA sequence: TGCGCCAGCAGCCAAGGACACGGGACAGGGGGCCGCGAGCAGTACGTC. Protein sequence: CASSQGHGTGGREQYV.

The rearrangement links TRBV4-3 to TRBJ1-6, with D possibly matching TRBD1 (5 bases). Per germline, CDR1 LGHNA and CDR2 YSLEER. V lost 3 bases and J lost 6, with 18 bases in between. The CDR3 consists of 17 residues. For the CDR3, the DNA is TGCGCCAGCAGCCAGGCCGGACGGGTCCAGGGTAATTCACCCCTCCACTTT. The encoded protein is CASSQAGRVQGNSPLHF.

The chain couples TRBV25-1 to TRBJ2-3; TRBD2 matches 7 bases. Germline V lookup: CDR1 MGHDK, CDR2 SYGVNS. The CDR3 is 14 residues long. V dropped 9 bases and J dropped 5; count of bases not matched to a gene: 11. As DNA, the CDR3 is TGTGCCAGTCAACTGGGGGGGGTAGGAGATACGCAGTATTTT. Protein sequence: CASQLGGVGDTQYF.

The V and J genes are TRBV4-1 and TRBJ2-1, with 11 bases that match TRBD2. The germline V gene has CDR1 MGHRA and CDR2 YSYEKL. This CDR3 comprises 16 residues. V gave up 1 base and J gave up 2 bases; unmatched junction bases: 1. As DNA, the CDR3 is TGCGCCAGCAGCCAAGTAGCGGGAGGGACCTACAATGAGCAGTTCTTC. It encodes CASSQVAGGTYNEQFF.

The count of this clone is one. V gene TRBV9 combines with J gene TRBJ1-3, with D maybe TRBD1 (6 bases). Trimming shortened V by 4 bases and J by 0 bases, and 17 bases separated the two germline ends. The CDR3 extends over 17 amino acids. Germline assignment: CDR1 SGDLS and CDR2 YYNGEE. Written as DNA, the CDR3 is TGTGCCAGCAGCCGACGGGGAACAGGGTCCTCTGGAAACACCATATATTTT. This encodes CASSRRGTGSSGNTIYF.

The chain recombines TRBV30 with TRBJ2-1; TRBD1 aligns across 8 bases. J was trimmed by 4 bases and V by 1 base; bases with no gene match: 12. The germline gives CDR1 GTSNPN, CDR2 SVGIG (reference sequence). This CDR3 has 17 residues. Here the CDR3 DNA reads TGTGCCTGGAGTGATCAGACAGGGGACTTCCTTTACAATGAGCAGTTCTTC. Amino acids: CAWSDQTGDFLYNEQFF.

This rearrangement joins TRBV7-8 to TRBJ2-3, with 7 bases lining up with TRBD1. This CDR3 has 15 residues. Germline V gene data show CDR1 as SGHVS and CDR2 as FQNEAQ. Trimming at V came to 3 bases and at J to 2 bases, leaving 5 bases not matched to a gene. CDR3 amino acids: CASSFDRANTDTQYF. The CDR3 DNA sequence: TGTGCCAGCAGCTTCGACAGGGCAAACACAGATACGCAGTATTTT.

The rearrangement links TRBV30 to TRBJ2-7; D remains ambiguous. The V and J ends lost 1 base and 2 bases respectively, with 6 bases between them. This CDR3 is built from 12 residues. The germline gives CDR1 GTSNPN, CDR2 SVGIG (reference sequence). The CDR3 DNA is TGTGCCTGGAGTGCAGGCACCTACGAGCAGTACTTC. Protein: CAWSAGTYEQYF.

The V gene is TRBV9, the J gene TRBJ2-7, with 8 positions matching TRBD2. V shed 4 bases and J 6 bases; nucleotides not matched to a gene: 9. In germline, CDR1 is SGDLS, CDR2 YYNGEE. The CDR3 consists of 14 residues. CDR3 amino acids: CASSFGGVGGEQYF. In DNA, the CDR3 is TGTGCCAGCAGCTTCGGGGGGGTTGGGGGCGAGCAGTACTTC.

The rearrangement joins TRBV7-9 to TRBJ2-5; D unclear. The CDR3 consists of 10 residues. The V gene lost 5 bases and the J gene lost 12 bases, with 10 bases spanning the gap. CDR1 SEHNR and CDR2 FQNEAQ come from the germline V gene (reference sequence). DNA of the CDR3: TGTGCCAGCAGCATCTACCTGGAGTACTTC. Its translation: CASSIYLEYF.

This chain uses TRBV30 with TRBJ1-2, with TRBD1 as a possible D gene (5 bases). There are 15 residues in the CDR3. Germline loops: CDR1 GTSNPN, CDR2 SVGIG (reference sequence). Trimming took 3 bases from V and 4 from J, leaving 18 bases between them. The CDR3 DNA reads as TGTGCCTGGAGCGGACTTGGCGGGGGGGTCTATGGCTACACCTTC. Translating gives CAWSGLGGGVYGYTF.